The 27 T cell receptor beta chains below were found in one sample sequenced in a study of CD8+CD57+ T cells in acquired aplastic anemia. Genomic DNA provided the template from which TCR beta VDJ and CDR3 profiles were obtained. TCRdb processed the reads anew with MiXCR; each CDR3 protein has one entry. The sample lists fewer than 250,000 distinct CDR3 sequences; around half were seen once. The patients chosen for sequencing had shown expansion of CD8+CD57+ cells (detected by flow cytometry). Sequencing was carried out using sorted CD4+, CD8+, or CD8+CD57+ T cells (not recorded which) from PBMCs. The receptor source for this set is a human donor with aplastic anemia.

As for this clonotype: At one end the junction does not follow the germline gene, possibly because of a read error. The chain joins TRBV7-6 to TRBJ1-4; possible D gene TRBD1, 6 bases. The CDR3 consists of 14 residues. Looked up from germline, CDR1 is SGHVS and CDR2 is FNYEAQ. The CDR3 coding sequence is TGTGCCAGCAGCCTAGGGAGCAGGGGTGAAGAACTGTTTTTT. This translates into CASSLGSRGEELFF.

J is TRBJ2-5 and V is TRBV10-2, with 14 bases fitting TRBD2. Per the germline V gene, CDR1 is WSHSY and CDR2 is SAAADI. J gave up 3 bases and V 2 bases, and 11 bases lay outside the gene matches. The CDR3 runs 19 residues. CDR3 in DNA: TGCGCCAGCAGTGAGACCGGGACTAGCGGGAGTGATTGGGAAGAGACCCAGTACTTC. Amino acids: CASSETGTSGSDWEETQYF.

The chain employs TRBV7-6 and TRBJ2-7, with D perhaps matching TRBD2 (5 bases). Germline loops: CDR1 SGHVS, CDR2 FNYEAQ. V lost 2 bases and J 2 bases, leaving 13 bases between the germline ends. The CDR3 runs to 15 residues. In nucleotides, the CDR3 is TGTGCCAGCAGCTTATCTGTCTCTAGCCCCTACGAGCAGTACTTC. It yields the protein CASSLSVSSPYEQYF.

This chain uses TRBV5-4 with TRBJ2-7, with 8 bases aligning to TRBD1. The CDR3 contains 15 residues. With V trimmed by 3 bases and J by 1 base, 6 bases remained unmatched. The V gene's germline CDR1 is SGHNT and CDR2 YYREEE (reference sequence). DNA of the CDR3: TGTGCCAGCAGCTCTCCGGGACAGGAATCCTACGAGCAGTACTTC. Encoded protein: CASSSPGQESYEQYF. The full variable domain, with the rest looked up from reference TRBV5-4 and TRBJ2-7, is ETGVTQSPTHLIKTRGQQVTLRCSSQSGHNTVSWYQQALGQGPQFIFQYYREEENGRGNFPPRFSGLQFPNYSSELNVNALELDDSALYLCASSSPGQESYEQYFGPGTRLTVT.

This clonotype was counted ten times or more. J is TRBJ1-3 and V is TRBV9; D gene ambiguous. Per the germline V gene, CDR1 is SGDLS and CDR2 is YYNGEE. V dropped 1 base and J dropped 0 bases, with 8 bases sitting between them. This CDR3 has 15 amino acids. The CDR3, as DNA: TGTGCCAGCAGCGTAAGCCTCACCTCTGGAAACACCATATATTTT. It translates to CASSVSLTSGNTIYF.

In this sample, this clonotype turned up many times. The chain links TRBV20-1 to TRBJ2-7; D is unclear. The V gene lost 0 bases and the J gene lost 4 bases, with 13 bases spanning the gap. CDR1 DFQATT and CDR2 SNEGSKA come from the germline V gene (reference sequence). The CDR3 has 14 residues. The CDR3 bases are TGCAGTGCTAGAGATATAGGAGTTGGATACGAGCAGTACTTC. This sequence encodes CSARDIGVGYEQYF.

Remarks on this clonotype: An end of the junction differs from the germline gene, which may be a read error. This chain uses TRBV20-1 with TRBJ1-6; 8 nucleotides align to TRBD1. Germline V gene sequence: CDR1 DFQATT, CDR2 SNEGSKA (reference sequence). This CDR3 has 12 amino acids. The CDR3 nucleotides are TGCAGTGCTACGGACAGGGAAGGGGGTTTTCGCTTT. It codes for CSATDREGGFRF.

As regards this clonotype: Compared with germline, one end of the junction differs, possibly owing to a read error. The V gene is TRBV19, the J gene TRBJ2-5; 12 bases are shared with TRBD2. Germline V gives CDR1 LNHDA, CDR2 SQIVND (reference sequence). CDR3 size: 15 residues. CDR3 in amino acids: CASSATSGSWQTRYF. In nucleotides, the CDR3 is TGTGCCAGTAGTGCGACTAGCGGGAGTTGGCAGACCCGGTACTTC.

In its sample, this clonotype was seen a few times. This chain joins TRBV30 and TRBJ1-1; a weak D match, TRBD1 (6 bases). V gave up 7 bases and J gave up 3 bases, with 18 bases separating them. Germline V CDR1 and CDR2: GTSNPN, SVGIG (reference sequence). This CDR3 is built from 14 residues. The CDR3 here is CALTVQGRDTEAFF. In nucleotides, the CDR3 is TGTGCCTTAACAGTCCAGGGGCGGGACACTGAAGCTTTCTTT.

This sequence joins TRBV14 and TRBJ2-2; D ambiguous. Trimming shortened V by 5 bases and J by 1 base, and 8 bases separated the two germline ends. The CDR3 covers 14 residues. Germline CDR1 reads SGHDN; CDR2 reads FVKESK. The CDR3 reads CASSRNMNTGELFF. In DNA form, the CDR3 reads TGTGCCAGCAGCAGAAACATGAACACCGGGGAGCTGTTTTTT.

This clonotype occurred many times. The J gene is TRBJ2-3, the V gene TRBV7-9; 9 bases align to TRBD2. With V trimmed by 0 bases and J by 2 bases, 15 bases remained unmatched. Germline V lookup: CDR1 SEHNR, CDR2 FQNEAQ (reference sequence). This CDR3 has 20 residues. The CDR3 loop is CASSLAQTPLREGLTDTQYF. The CDR3 DNA reads as TGTGCCAGCAGCTTAGCGCAGACCCCCTTGCGGGAGGGCCTCACAGATACGCAGTATTTT.

This clonotype was counted a few times. The gene calls are TRBV6-5 and TRBJ2-7, with TRBD1 matching over 7 bases. The CDR3 length is 20 residues. V lost 2 bases and J lost 0; bases outside the gene matches: 19. Germline CDR1 is MNHEY and CDR2 is SVGAGI. Written as DNA, the CDR3 is TGTGCCAGCAGTTACGGTCGGATCGCCTGGGGGACAGAGAGCTCCTACGAGCAGTACTTC. This codes for CASSYGRIAWGTESSYEQYF.

The chain couples TRBV2 to TRBJ1-2; 8 positions agree with TRBD1. J lost 2 bases, V lost 2 bases, and 7 bases had no gene match. The CDR3 sequence is 16 residues long. Germline-derived CDR1 and CDR2 are SNHLY and FYNNEI. CDR3 loop: CASSEWPGTGNYGYTF. The CDR3, as DNA: TGTGCCAGCAGTGAATGGCCCGGGACAGGCAACTATGGCTACACCTTC.

In its sample, this clonotype was seen once. One end of the junction does not line up with germline, which may come from a read error. The chain carries TRBV6-1 and TRBJ1-1, with 7 positions matching TRBD1. CDR3 length: 15 residues. Germline CDR1 reads MNHNS; CDR2 reads SASEGT. This CDR3 reads CASSGRQGTNTEAFF. The CDR3 DNA reads as TGCGCCAGCAGTGGTAGACAGGGAACGAACACTGAAGCTTTCTTT.

This chain links TRBV7-9 with TRBJ2-7, with no clear D. V gave up 4 bases and J gave up 2 bases, with 6 bases separating them. CDR3 length: 12 amino acids. The germline CDR1 and CDR2 sequences are SEHNR and FQNEAQ (reference sequence). CDR3 in amino acids: CASSYRPYEQYF. The CDR3 DNA reads as TGTGCCAGCAGCTACCGCCCCTACGAGCAGTACTTC.

The V gene is TRBV28, the J gene TRBJ1-2; 11 bases map to TRBD1. Germline values: CDR1 MDHEN, CDR2 SYDVKM. J gave up 3 bases and V 11 bases, and 5 bases lay outside the gene matches. The CDR3 runs 13 residues. CDR3 in DNA: TGTGCCTCCAGGACAGGGGGCGACTATGGCTACACCTTC. It specifies CASRTGGDYGYTF.

The genes are TRBV20-1 and TRBJ1-6; TRBD1 matches at 9 bases. The CDR3 runs 13 residues. The V gene end was trimmed by 6 bases and the J gene end by 6 bases; junction bases not matched to a gene: 3. From germline, CDR1 is DFQATT and CDR2 SNEGSKA (reference sequence). The CDR3: CSAPGQGNSPLHF. The CDR3 coding sequence is TGCAGTGCCCCGGGACAGGGTAATTCACCCCTCCACTTT.

This clonotype appeared once. V and J are TRBV19 and TRBJ2-3; D is perhaps TRBD2 (5 bases). V was pared by 3 bases and J by 0 bases, with 13 bases between. Germline V gene lookup returns CDR1 LNHDA and CDR2 SQIVND (reference sequence). The CDR3 has 16 residues. This chain's CDR3 is CASSIVRAASTDTQYF. The CDR3 DNA reads TGTGCCAGTAGTATCGTGAGGGCGGCTAGCACAGATACGCAGTATTTT.

This clonotype was counted at least ten times. This chain uses TRBV5-5 with TRBJ1-2; D uncertain. Trimming shortened V by 4 bases and J by 3 bases, and 10 bases separated the two germline ends. This CDR3 region has 13 residues. Looked up from germline, CDR1 is SGHKS and CDR2 is YYEKEE (reference sequence). The CDR3 nucleotides are TGTGCCAGCAGCGAAACACTTCACTATGGCTACACCTTC. Residues: CASSETLHYGYTF.

The V call is TRBV19, the J call TRBJ2-1, with 10 bases that match TRBD2. The ends lost 9 bases at V and 9 bases at J; junction bases unmatched: 17. The CDR3 length is 16 residues. In germline, CDR1 is LNHDA, CDR2 SQIVND (reference sequence). CDR3 DNA sequence: TGTGCCAGCAGCTTAGTGGCTAGCGGGGGCAGGAGTGAGCAGTTCTTC. This encodes CASSLVASGGRSEQFF.

This clonotype appeared a single time. At one end the junction does not follow the germline gene, possibly because of a read error. CDR3 sequence (DNA): TGTGCTAGCAGCCAAGGAATTCGAGCTTTCTTT. Encoded protein: CASSQGIRAFF. The chain joins TRBV14 to TRBJ1-1; no clear D gene. CDR1 and CDR2 (germline): SGHDN, FVKESK. The CDR3 has 11 residues.

V and J are TRBV7-9 and TRBJ1-4; no clear D. Between the trimmed V and J ends, which lost 6 bases and 2 bases, there was a span of 13 bases. Germline V gene lookup returns CDR1 SEHNR and CDR2 FQNEAQ (reference sequence). The CDR3 loop spans 15 amino acids. The CDR3 spells CASSESGWTNEKLFF. Here the CDR3 DNA reads TGTGCCAGCAGTGAAAGTGGGTGGACTAATGAAAAACTGTTTTTT.

This clonotype was observed at least ten times. The rearrangement links TRBV19 to TRBJ2-5; the D gene is possibly TRBD1 (5 bases). Deletions cut 7 bases from V and 4 bases from J, with 10 bases between. Germline-derived CDR1 and CDR2 are LNHDA and SQIVND (reference sequence). This CDR3 region has 12 residues. The CDR3 sequence is CASNKRGETQYF. The CDR3 DNA follows: TGTGCCAGTAATAAAAGGGGAGAGACCCAGTACTTC.

Many counts were recorded for this clonotype. The chain has TRBV12-3 or TRBV12-4 and TRBJ2-1, with 9 positions matching TRBD2. V dropped 6 bases and J dropped 7; count of bases not matched to a gene: 13. The CDR3 totals 16 residues. In nucleotides, the CDR3 is TGTGCCAGCAGCACTCGAAATAGCGGGAGTCGAAATGAGCAGTTCTTC. Its protein is CASSTRNSGSRNEQFF.

The chain couples TRBV15 to TRBJ2-1; 8 nucleotides line up with TRBD2. V shed 6 bases, J shed 10 bases, and the junction held 2 bases outside the gene matches. This CDR3 region has 11 residues. CDR1 LNHNV and CDR2 YYDKDF come from the germline V gene (reference sequence). CDR3: CATRAGEEQFF. For the CDR3, the DNA is TGTGCCACCAGAGCGGGAGAGGAGCAGTTCTTC.

This clonotype was counted ten times or more. This rearrangement joins TRBV12-3 or TRBV12-4 to TRBJ2-5; TRBD1 matches at 10 bases. The CDR3 contains 16 residues. V lost 6 bases to trimming and J lost 5 bases; unmatched junction nucleotides: 12. CDR3 DNA: TGTGCCAGCAGCAGACTGACCGCGGACAGGGGGGAGACCCAGTACTTC. As protein: CASSRLTADRGETQYF.

The count of this clonotype is one. Since no conserved phenylalanine or tryptophan closes the CDR3, a read error is the likely cause. The J gene is TRBJ1-3, the V gene TRBV10-3, with TRBD1 matching 10 bases. The CDR3 has 15 residues. Germline assignment: CDR1 ENHRY and CDR2 SYGVKD. The CDR3 coding sequence is TGTGCCAGCAGTGTTTGGGACAGGGGAGGAAACACCATATATCTT. The encoded protein is CASSVWDRGGNTIYL.